This note documents a single TCR beta chain sequence. The record originates from a study of blood T cell repertoires in COVID-19. Study in general: Sites in the United States, Italy and Spain provided acute and convalescent COVID-19 samples. PBMCs, B-cell-depleted T cells, or T cells provided the cDNA or gDNA that made up the material.

Using immunoSEQ multiplex PCR, the repertoire was profiled, and TCRdb retains in-frame clones only, with some absent. The sample contains fewer than 350,000 clones, roughly 85% of which appear only once. The CDR3 is made up of 16 amino acids. The V gene's germline CDR1 is KGHDR and CDR2 SFDVKD. The V end lost 0 bases, the J end lost 1 base, and 10 bases lay between the germline ends. The TCR originated in a human donor in a cohort sampled during active COVID-19. The specimen sequenced was peripheral blood. The chain combines TRBV24-1 with TRBJ2-3; perhaps TRBD2 as D (6 bases). The CDR3 reads CATSDLEGGGTDTQYF. CDR3 coding DNA: TGTGCCACCAGTGATTTGGAGGGAGGAGGCACAGATACGCAGTATTTT.